These T cell receptor beta chains were read from a single sample in a study of cytomegalovirus exposure and HLA in healthy donors. Clones were sequenced by immunoSEQ multiplex PCR, and TCRdb holds only the in-frame ones, with some missing. In the table there are roughly 130,000 clones, 80% of which are singletons. The sequenced sample consisted of PBMCs. Receptors originate from a young man in good health and CMV-seronegative. Both conserved end residues are part of each CDR3. A D gene is named only where the DNA matches it firmly. Clone size, where shown, is once, few, many, or a class for clones that have expanded.

D | size | J | V | CDR3 | DNA
TRBD1 | - | TRBJ1-4 | TRBV7-2 | CASSQDREGEKLFF | TGTGCCAGCAGCCAGGACAGGGAGGGAGAAAAACTGTTTTTT
TRBD2 | few | TRBJ2-3 | TRBV4-1 | CASSQQPSGSPIDTQYF | TGCGCCAGCAGCCAACAGCCTAGCGGGAGCCCTATAGATACGCAGTATTTT
TRBD1 | - | TRBJ1-2 | TRBV18 | CASSPQGGGGGHLKGYTF | TGTGCCAGCTCACCCCAAGGAGGAGGAGGGGGCCATCTTAAGGGCTACACCTTC
TRBD1 | - | TRBJ1-5 | TRBV4-1 | CASSPRLGTGGSGNQPQHF | TGCGCCAGCAGCCCACGTCTTGGGACAGGGGGATCTGGCAATCAGCCCCAGCATTTT
- | - | TRBJ1-6 | TRBV6-5 | CASSPGVVFNSPLHF | TGTGCCAGCAGTCCGGGGGTAGTGTTTAATTCACCCCTCCACTTT
- | - | TRBJ1-5 | TRBV5-4 | CASSAAPTQPQHF | TGTGCCAGCAGCGCGGCCCCGACCCAGCCCCAGCATTTT
TRBD1 | - | TRBJ2-7 | TRBV2 | CASSPPGQGHEQYF | TGTGCCAGCAGTCCTCCGGGACAGGGACACGAGCAGTACTTC
- | - | TRBJ1-2 | TRBV4-1 | CASSRLGGSGYGYTF | TGCGCCAGCAGCCGACTTGGCGGAAGCGGGTATGGCTACACCTTC
TRBD1 | once | TRBJ2-1 | TRBV14 | CASSQEHRGIFYNEQFF | TGTGCCAGCAGCCAAGAACACAGGGGTATTTTCTACAATGAGCAGTTCTTC
- | - | TRBJ1-5 | TRBV23-1 | CASAGINQPQHF | TGCGCCAGTGCAGGGATAAATCAGCCCCAGCATTTT
- | - | TRBJ2-1 | TRBV28 | CATHPEGVKFYNEQFF | TGTGCCACCCATCCGGAGGGAGTCAAATTCTACAATGAGCAGTTCTTC
TRBD2 | - | TRBJ2-7 | TRBV13 | CASSREKSGRAAHEQYF | TGTGCCAGCAGCCGAGAAAAAAGCGGGAGGGCTGCCCACGAGCAGTACTTC
- | - | TRBJ1-2 | TRBV25-1 | CASSDPTGSLEGDYGYTF | TGTGCCAGCAGTGATCCTACAGGGAGCCTCGAGGGAGACTATGGCTACACCTTC
TRBD1 | - | TRBJ1-6 | TRBV2 | CASSDRTGVRSPLHF | TGTGCCAGCAGCGACAGGACAGGGGTGAGGTCACCCCTCCACTTT
TRBD2 | - | TRBJ2-3 | TRBV5-1 | CASSLALAGVIDTQYF | TGCGCCAGCAGCTTGGCCCTAGCGGGAGTTATAGATACGCAGTATTTT
- | few | TRBJ1-1 | TRBV10-3 | CAIRGGDTEAFF | TGTGCCATCAGGGGCGGGGACACTGAAGCTTTCTTT
TRBD1 | - | TRBJ1-4 | TRBV19 | CASSIRTGPREKLFF | TGTGCCAGTAGTATCAGGACAGGGCCTCGGGAAAAACTGTTTTTT
TRBD1 | - | TRBJ2-7 | TRBV30 | CAWSPGLGQYYEQYF | TGTGCCTGGAGCCCGGGATTGGGACAGTACTACGAGCAGTACTTC
TRBD1 | - | TRBJ1-4 | TRBV6-5 | CASSYSRGGDEKLFF | TGTGCCAGCAGTTACTCGCGAGGGGGCGATGAAAAACTGTTTTTT
- | once | TRBJ2-5 | TRBV10-1 | CASSESDSWGETQYF | TGCGCCAGCAGTGAGTCGGACAGTTGGGGGGAGACCCAGTACTTC
- | - | TRBJ1-4 | TRBV5-1 | CASTREQMNEKLFF | TGCGCCAGCACCCGGGAGCAAATGAATGAAAAACTGTTTTTT
- | - | TRBJ2-1 | TRBV27 | CASSTGLEQFF | TGTGCCAGCAGTACGGGACTTGAGCAGTTCTTC
- | - | TRBJ2-7 | TRBV7-9 | CASSLGLVSEQYF | TGTGCCAGCAGCTTAGGGCTAGTTAGCGAGCAGTACTTC
- | - | TRBJ1-5 | TRBV7-2 | CASSPAGGIRPQHF | TGTGCCAGCAGCCCCGCTGGCGGCATTAGGCCCCAGCATTTT
TRBD2 | - | TRBJ2-1 | TRBV18 | CASSPPSSGRAWEQFF | TGTGCCAGCTCACCACCCTCTAGCGGGAGGGCCTGGGAGCAGTTCTTC
- | few | TRBJ2-7 | TRBV2 | CASSEARIVWSYEQYF | TGTGCCAGCAGTGAAGCGCGAATAGTTTGGTCCTACGAGCAGTACTTC
- | - | TRBJ1-5 | TRBV2 | CASNQGRAPQPQHF | TGTGCCAGCAACCAGGGTAGGGCGCCTCAGCCCCAGCATTTT
- | few | TRBJ1-5 | TRBV6-6 | CASSPIGQPQHF | TGTGCCAGCAGCCCCATCGGTCAGCCCCAGCATTTT
- | - | TRBJ2-1 | TRBV7-2 | CASSFSGGPYNEQFF | TGTGCCAGCAGCTTTTCCGGCGGGCCCTACAATGAGCAGTTCTTC